The 29 T cell receptor beta chains presented below share a single source sample, sequenced in a study of blood T cell repertoires in COVID-19. Clones were read by immunoSEQ multiplex PCR, and TCRdb kept only the in-frame ones, dropping some. The repertoire holds some 290,000 clones, 81% seen once, with over 2.5% in the top ten. Sequenced material: peripheral blood. All receptors come from a woman aged 55-69 years with active or convalescent COVID-19.

V and J are TRBV11-1 and TRBJ2-7; 7 bases align to TRBD1. The germline V gene encodes CDR1 SGHAT and CDR2 FQDESV (reference sequence). This CDR3 spans 14 amino acids. With 3 bases clipped from V and 2 bases from J, the junction kept 4 bases outside the gene matches. CDR3 nucleotides: TGTGCCAGCAGCTTGAGGACAGGAGCCTACGAGCAGTACTTC. Protein product: CASSLRTGAYEQYF.

This chain links TRBV6-6 with TRBJ2-1; 10 nucleotides match TRBD2. CDR3 size: 15 residues. Germline CDR1 and CDR2: MNHNY and SVGAGI (reference sequence). V shed 2 bases, J shed 15 bases, and the junction held 13 bases outside the gene matches. The CDR3 region has the DNA TGTGCCAGCAGTTACGAGCTGTCTTCGTTAGCGGGGGGGTTCTTC. It encodes CASSYELSSLAGGFF.

The rearrangement uses TRBV30 and TRBJ1-2; D gene uncertain. CDR1 GTSNPN and CDR2 SVGIG come from the germline V gene (reference sequence). This CDR3 region has 13 residues. Trimming shortened V by 3 bases and J by 3 bases, and 11 bases separated the two germline ends. The CDR3 DNA is TGTGCCTGGAGGCCCCCCGGAGACTATGGCTACACCTTC. Protein: CAWRPPGDYGYTF.

V is TRBV6-5 and J is TRBJ1-2, with 7 bases that match TRBD1. This CDR3 contains 13 residues. Germline assignment: CDR1 MNHEY and CDR2 SVGAGI. V was clipped by 8 bases and J by 6 bases; unmatched bases: 9. The CDR3 nucleotides read TGTGCCAGCCCCGCCCGACAGGGCAATGGCTACACCTTC. This encodes CASPARQGNGYTF.

On this clone: A read error may be the cause here, since a much bigger clone is one base away. CDR3: CASSQGLYEQYF. The CDR3 region has the DNA TGTGCCAGCAGCCAAGGGCTCTACGAGCAGTACTTC. The J gene is TRBJ2-7, the V gene TRBV3-1 (or the pseudogene TRBV3-2); D gene unclear. In germline, CDR1 is LGHDT, CDR2 YNNKEL (reference sequence). This CDR3 region has 12 residues. Between the trimmed V and J ends, which lost 1 base and 3 bases, there was a span of 4 bases.

The chain employs TRBV18 and TRBJ1-1, with a weak D call TRBD1 (6 bases). CDR1 KGHSH and CDR2 LQKENI come from the germline V gene. The germline V and J ends were trimmed by 3 bases and 2 bases, with 19 bases remaining between them. The CDR3 contains 17 residues. The DNA of the CDR3 is TGTGCCAGCTCACCTTCCCTACAGGGCGGGGGAAACACTGAAGCTTTCTTT. Protein sequence: CASSPSLQGGGNTEAFF. The entire variable domain, with the rest obtained from reference TRBV18 and TRBJ1-1, is as follows: NAGVMQNPRHLVRRRGQEARLRCSPMKGHSHVYWYRQLPEEGLKFMVYLQKENIIDESGMPKERFSAEFPKEGPSILRIQQVVRGDSAAYFCASSPSLQGGGNTEAFFGQGTRLTVV.

The genes are TRBV18 and TRBJ1-2; TRBD1 might be the D (5 bases). This CDR3 has 14 residues. Germline loops: CDR1 KGHSH, CDR2 LQKENI. The V and J ends lost 2 bases and 2 bases respectively, with 9 bases between them. The CDR3 reads CASSPVTENYGYTF. Here the CDR3 DNA reads TGTGCCAGCTCACCAGTGACAGAAAACTATGGCTACACCTTC.

This clone was seen only once. V gene TRBV2 combines with J gene TRBJ2-1; D gene unclear. This CDR3 region has 15 residues. V dropped 2 bases and J dropped 6 bases, with 14 bases sitting between them. Germline V gives CDR1 SNHLY, CDR2 FYNNEI. The CDR3 bases are TGTGCCAGCAGTGAAACTGCCCAACCGATCAATGAGCAGTTCTTC. Its protein is CASSETAQPINEQFF.

This clone was counted once. This chain connects TRBV9 to TRBJ2-7; D is undetermined. CDR3 length: 14 amino acids. Deletions cut 1 base from V and 4 bases from J, with 12 bases between. The germline V gene encodes CDR1 SGDLS and CDR2 YYNGEE. DNA of the CDR3: TGTGCCAGCAGCGTACGAGGCAAGAGTTACGAGCAGTACTTC. The encoded protein is CASSVRGKSYEQYF.

This clone has a single count. The chain couples TRBV6-5 to TRBJ1-1, with D possibly being TRBD1 (6 bases). CDR3 size: 13 residues. Germline CDR1 is MNHEY and CDR2 is SVGAGI. Deletions cut 6 bases from V and 2 bases from J, with 10 bases between. The CDR3 loop is CASRGGLNTEAFF. CDR3 nucleotide sequence: TGTGCCAGCAGGGGGGGGCTTAACACTGAAGCTTTCTTT.

This chain links TRBV5-1 with TRBJ1-5; D remains unclear. The V end lost 5 bases, the J end lost 2 bases, and 14 bases lay between the germline ends. The CDR3 consists of 15 residues. CDR1 and CDR2 from the germline V gene are SGHRS and YFSETQ. The CDR3: CASSSGEVGNQPQHF. The CDR3 DNA is TGCGCCAGCAGTTCTGGGGAGGTGGGCAATCAGCCCCAGCATTTT.

This clone was seen a few times. The rearrangement joins TRBV30 to TRBJ2-7, with 7 bases aligning to TRBD2. The CDR3 runs to 14 residues. V lost 4 bases and J lost 0; bases outside the gene matches: 6. Germline V CDR1 and CDR2: GTSNPN, SVGIG (reference sequence). The chain's CDR3 is CAWTSRGSSYEQYF. In DNA, the CDR3 is TGTGCCTGGACCTCGCGCGGGAGCTCCTACGAGCAGTACTTC.

V usage is TRBV7-3 and J usage is TRBJ1-1; D is perhaps TRBD1 (6 bases). The CDR3 has 14 residues. In germline, CDR1 is SGHTA, CDR2 FQGTGA. Trimming took 5 bases from V and 1 from J, leaving 11 bases between them. In DNA, the CDR3 is TGTGCCAGCAGCCAGGGGCTGGGGAACACTGAAGCTTTCTTT. Residues: CASSQGLGNTEAFF.

The chain combines TRBV5-1 with TRBJ2-1, with 10 bases aligning to TRBD2. After removal of 4 bases from V and 4 bases from J, the junction contained 8 bases not matched to a gene. Germline V lookup: CDR1 SGHRS, CDR2 YFSETQ. The CDR3 is 16 amino acids. CDR3 region: CASSNSGGTIYNEQFF. In DNA, the CDR3 is TGCGCCAGCAGCAATAGCGGGGGGACGATTTACAATGAGCAGTTCTTC. Looking up the rest from reference TRBV5-1 and TRBJ2-1 gives the full variable domain: KAGVTQTPRYLIKTRGQQVTLSCSPISGHRSVSWYQQTPGQGLQFLFEYFSETQRNKGNFPGRFSGRQFSNSRSEMNVSTLELGDSALYLCASSNSGGTIYNEQFFGPGTRLTVL.

The chain joins TRBV6-6 to TRBJ2-7; 7 bases agree with TRBD1. CDR3 length: 12 amino acids. Germline V gene lookup returns CDR1 MNHNY and CDR2 SVGAGI (reference sequence). V was clipped by 5 bases and J by 3 bases; unmatched bases: 1. The CDR3 loop reads CASSPGGYEQYF. The DNA for the CDR3 is TGTGCCAGCAGTCCAGGGGGCTACGAGCAGTACTTC.

This clone was picked up one time. This rearrangement joins TRBV29-1 to TRBJ1-1; no reliable D call. Germline CDR1 is SQVTM and CDR2 is ANQGSEA. V lost 5 bases, J lost 8 bases, and 12 bases lay in between. The CDR3 is made up of 11 amino acids. CDR3 nucleotides: TGCAGCGTTTTGAAAGCGCAAGAAGCTTTCTTT. Protein sequence: CSVLKAQEAFF.

The genes are TRBV30 and TRBJ1-6; TRBD1 might be the D (5 bases). CDR1 is GTSNPN, CDR2 SVGIG, per germline (reference sequence). With 0 bases removed from V and 8 bases from J, the gap between germline ends came to 11 bases. The CDR3 is 14 amino acids. The CDR3 bases are TGTGCCTGGAGTGTACAGGTTTCTTATTCACCCCTCCACTTT. This codes for CAWSVQVSYSPLHF. The full variable domain, completed using reference TRBV30 and TRBJ1-6, is SQTIHQWPATLVQPVGSPLSLECTVEGTSNPNLYWYRQAAGRGLQLLFYSVGIGQISSEVPQNLSASRPQDRQFILSSKKLLLSDSGFYLCAWSVQVSYSPLHFGNGTRLTVT.

V is TRBV19 and J is TRBJ1-1, with 11 nucleotides matching TRBD1. Germline lookup yields CDR1 LNHDA and CDR2 SQIVND (reference sequence). The CDR3 has 16 amino acids. Trimming took 4 bases from V and 4 from J; bases not matched to a gene: 8. The CDR3 DNA follows: TGTGCCAGTAGTACGTGGGACAGGGGGTTGTTCACTGAAGCTTTCTTT. Its protein is CASSTWDRGLFTEAFF.

V gene TRBV10-3 combines with J gene TRBJ1-1; 7 nucleotides match TRBD1. There are 15 residues in the CDR3. V lost 6 bases, J lost 7 bases, and 14 bases stayed unmatched. From germline, CDR1 is ENHRY and CDR2 SYGVKD. CDR3 protein: CAIRDDRARANEAFF. As DNA, the CDR3 is TGTGCCATCAGAGATGACAGGGCCCGCGCGAATGAAGCTTTCTTT.

CDR3 bases: TGCAGCGTTGGGCAGAATAGCAATCAGCCCCAGCATTTT. Its protein is CSVGQNSNQPQHF. The chain uses TRBV29-1 and TRBJ1-5; D is ambiguous. V lost 4 bases and J lost 0, with 7 bases in between. The CDR3 length is 13 residues. Germline-derived CDR1 and CDR2 are SQVTM and ANQGSEA.

This clone came up a few times. The chain employs TRBV4-2 and TRBJ1-5; D may be TRBD1 (5 bases). Germline V gene data show CDR1 as LGHNA and CDR2 as YNFKEQ. V gave up 2 bases and J gave up 3 bases, with 14 bases separating them. This CDR3 is built from 16 residues. DNA of the CDR3: TGTGCCAGCAGCCAAATGGGGCAACACCCCAATCAGCCCCAGCATTTT. Translation: CASSQMGQHPNQPQHF.

This clone was seen ten or more times. J is TRBJ2-3 and V is TRBV19, with a tentative D call TRBD2 (5 bases). V was shortened by 7 bases and J by 7 bases, with 18 bases between the two germline ends. CDR1 is LNHDA and CDR2 is SQIVND in the germline V gene (reference sequence). This CDR3 is built from 14 residues. The chain's CDR3 is CASIPGGSKYTQYF. The CDR3 DNA is TGTGCCAGTATCCCAGGAGGCAGCAAATATACGCAGTATTTT.

V usage is TRBV20-1 and J usage is TRBJ1-4; TRBD1 matches 7 bases. The trim removed 3 bases at V and 5 bases at J, leaving 12 bases unmatched. The CDR3 has 16 amino acids. The germline gives CDR1 DFQATT, CDR2 SNEGSKA (reference sequence). The CDR3: CSASWLEGARNEKLFF. The CDR3 DNA is TGCAGTGCTAGTTGGTTGGAGGGGGCGAGGAATGAAAAACTGTTTTTT.

The chain links TRBV6-4 to TRBJ2-1; a weak D match, TRBD2 (6 bases). Per the germline V gene, CDR1 is MRHNA and CDR2 is SNTAGT. The CDR3 is 16 amino acids. The V and J ends lost 0 bases and 4 bases respectively, with 13 bases between them. The CDR3 sequence is CASSDSGGPGYNEQFF. CDR3 nucleotides: TGTGCCAGCAGTGACTCTGGAGGGCCCGGGTACAATGAGCAGTTCTTC.

The chain combines TRBV6-5 with TRBJ1-5; D remains unclear. CDR3 length equals 14 residues. Germline CDR1 MNHEY, CDR2 SVGAGI. V was pared by 6 bases and J by 3 bases, with 12 bases between. CDR3 nucleotides: TGTGCCAGCAGCCGTCAGGAAACCAATCAGCCCCAGCATTTT. It codes for CASSRQETNQPQHF.

The J gene is TRBJ1-6, the V gene TRBV6-2 or TRBV6-3; 8 nucleotides line up with TRBD1. From germline, CDR1 is MNHEY and CDR2 SVGEGT. The V and J ends lost 2 bases and 7 bases, in that order; junction bases with no gene match: 4. The CDR3 runs to 15 residues. CDR3 in DNA: TGTGCCAGCAGTTACCTCGACAGGGGAAATTCACCCCTCCACTTT. The encoded protein is CASSYLDRGNSPLHF.

This sequence joins TRBV27 and TRBJ2-7; D call uncertain. CDR1 and CDR2 from the germline V gene are MNHEY and SMNVEV (reference sequence). The CDR3 is 13 amino acids. Trimming left V 6 bases short and J 4 bases short, with 13 bases between. CDR3 sequence reads: CASSPGSHYEQYF. In nucleotides, the CDR3 is TGTGCCAGCAGCCCAGGTTCTCATTACGAGCAGTACTTC.

This rearrangement joins TRBV29-1 to TRBJ1-2; D gene unclear. The V gene's germline CDR1 is SQVTM and CDR2 ANQGSEA. Trimming took off 2 bases at V and 1 base at J, with 14 bases between the two ends. CDR3 length: 15 amino acids. Here the CDR3 reads CSVESGGQSNYGYTF. The CDR3 nucleotides are TGCAGCGTTGAAAGTGGAGGCCAGAGTAACTATGGCTACACCTTC.

The rearrangement joins TRBV2 to TRBJ2-7; tentatively, D is TRBD1 (6 bases). Trimming took off 6 bases at V and 4 bases at J, with 13 bases between the two ends. In germline, CDR1 is SNHLY, CDR2 FYNNEI. The CDR3 is made up of 13 amino acids. CDR3 sequence reads: CASSQGTFYEQYF. CDR3 sequence (DNA): TGTGCCAGCAGCCAAGGGACATTTTACGAGCAGTACTTC.